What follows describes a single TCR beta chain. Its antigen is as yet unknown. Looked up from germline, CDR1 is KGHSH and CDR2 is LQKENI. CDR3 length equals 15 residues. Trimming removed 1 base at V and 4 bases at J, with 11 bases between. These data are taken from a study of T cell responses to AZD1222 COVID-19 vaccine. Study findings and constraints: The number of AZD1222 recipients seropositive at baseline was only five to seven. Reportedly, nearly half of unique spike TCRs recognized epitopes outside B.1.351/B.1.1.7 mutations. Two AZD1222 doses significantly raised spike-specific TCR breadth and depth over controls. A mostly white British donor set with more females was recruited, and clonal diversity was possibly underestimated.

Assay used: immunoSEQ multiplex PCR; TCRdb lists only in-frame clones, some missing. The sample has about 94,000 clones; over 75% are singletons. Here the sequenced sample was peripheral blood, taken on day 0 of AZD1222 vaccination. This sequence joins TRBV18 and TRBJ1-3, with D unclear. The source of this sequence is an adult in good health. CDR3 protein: CASSPRSIQGNTIYF. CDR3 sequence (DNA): TGTGCCAGCTCACCACGTTCCATTCAAGGAAACACCATATATTTT.